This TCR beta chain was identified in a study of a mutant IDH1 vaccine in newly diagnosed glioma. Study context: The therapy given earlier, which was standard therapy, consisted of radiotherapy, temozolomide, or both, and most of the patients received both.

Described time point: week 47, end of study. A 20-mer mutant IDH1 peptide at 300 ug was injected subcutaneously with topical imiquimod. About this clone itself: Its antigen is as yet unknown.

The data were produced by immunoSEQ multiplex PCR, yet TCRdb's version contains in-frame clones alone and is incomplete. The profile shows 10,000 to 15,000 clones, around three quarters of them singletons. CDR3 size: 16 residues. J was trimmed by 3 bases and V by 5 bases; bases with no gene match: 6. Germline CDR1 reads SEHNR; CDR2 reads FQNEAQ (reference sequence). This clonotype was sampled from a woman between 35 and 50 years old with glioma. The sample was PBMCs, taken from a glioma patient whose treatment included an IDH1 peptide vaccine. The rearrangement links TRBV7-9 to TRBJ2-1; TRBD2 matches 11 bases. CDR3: CASSPLTSGDYNEQFF. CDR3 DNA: TGTGCCAGCAGCCCCCTGACTAGCGGGGACTACAATGAGCAGTTCTTC.